This T cell receptor (beta chain) stems from a study of identical twins. Notes on the study in general: Out-of-frame alpha sequences common to twins exhibited an excess of low generation probability.

In TCRdb, the 5' RACE reads were re-called with MiXCR into one record per CDR3 protein. Here the sample spans about 240,000 distinct CDR3 sequences, over 9.5% being singletons. The germline V and J ends were trimmed by 0 bases and 8 bases, with 8 bases remaining between them. This CDR3 is built from 13 residues. Germline CDR1 is PRHDT and CDR2 is FYEKMQ (reference sequence). As to this clonotype: Antigen: not known.

The sequence was obtained from a man in his fifties or sixties in good health. The sequenced sample consisted of memory T cells sorted from blood. V gene TRBV13 combines with J gene TRBJ2-1; D is uncertain. CDR3 DNA: TGTGCCAGCAGCTTAGGCCTAAAGGATGAGCAGTTCTTC. Protein: CASSLGLKDEQFF.